The 23 T cell receptor beta chains reported below all come from one sample, sequenced in a study of T cell responses to AZD1222 COVID-19 vaccine. The table came from immunoSEQ multiplex PCR; TCRdb's copy has only in-frame clones and leaves some out. Of about 140,000 clones in the sample, about 90% were seen once. The material was peripheral blood, obtained 28 days after the second dose of the MenACWY control vaccine. These receptors originate from an adult who received the MenACWY meningococcal vaccine as a control.

In this sample, this clone turned up a few times. V gene TRBV28 combines with J gene TRBJ2-7; D unclear. In germline, CDR1 is MDHEN, CDR2 SYDVKM. Trimming took off 8 bases at V and 7 bases at J, with 3 bases between the two ends. The CDR3 sequence is 8 residues long. The CDR3 DNA reads TGTGCCAGCGGGGAGCAGTACTTC. It specifies CASGEQYF.

The chain couples TRBV7-6 to TRBJ2-4; TRBD2 is a possible D gene (6 bases). V lost 1 base, J lost 5 bases, and 9 bases lay in between. Germline CDR1 reads SGHVS; CDR2 reads FNYEAQ. The CDR3 sequence is 14 residues long. CDR3 in DNA: TGTGCCAGCAGCTTAGGGACTACCCAAAACATTCAGTACTTC. Encoded protein: CASSLGTTQNIQYF.

The V and J genes are TRBV27 and TRBJ1-4; TRBD1 matches at 8 bases. The V gene's germline CDR1 is MNHEY and CDR2 SMNVEV (reference sequence). The CDR3 totals 13 residues. V lost 6 bases and J lost 5; bases outside the gene matches: 2. The CDR3 region has the DNA TGTGCCAGCAGGGACAGGGACAATGAAAAACTGTTTTTT. Translated: CASRDRDNEKLFF.

CDR3 in DNA: TGTGCCACCAGTGTGGGGACAGATACGCAGTATTTT. Protein: CATSVGTDTQYF. The V and J genes are TRBV24-1 and TRBJ2-3; no clear D gene. Trimming stripped 5 bases from V and 3 bases from J, with 5 bases between. This CDR3 has 12 residues. Per the germline V gene, CDR1 is KGHDR and CDR2 is SFDVKD.

CDR3 DNA sequence: TGTGCCAGCAGTTTCTCTGGACAGTACACTGAAGCTTTCTTT. Translated, it gives CASSFSGQYTEAFF. The chain is built from TRBV27 and TRBJ1-1, with a tentative D call TRBD1 (6 bases). Germline V gene data show CDR1 as MNHEY and CDR2 as SMNVEV (reference sequence). The CDR3 runs 14 residues. Trimming removed 3 bases from V and 3 bases from J, with 11 bases in between.

This sequence joins TRBV24-1 and TRBJ1-4; D is ambiguous. CDR3 length: 12 amino acids. V shed 2 bases and J shed 8 bases, with 5 bases lying between them. Germline V gives CDR1 KGHDR, CDR2 SFDVKD. This CDR3 is CATSDSGEKLFF. The DNA for the CDR3 is TGTGCCACCAGTGATTCGGGGGAAAAACTGTTTTTT.

The rearrangement uses TRBV5-1 and TRBJ1-1; D call uncertain. In germline, CDR1 is SGHRS, CDR2 YFSETQ. V was shortened by 7 bases and J by 3 bases, with 22 bases between the two germline ends. There are 16 residues in the CDR3. The CDR3 loop is CASCLNEQTYDTEAFF. CDR3 coding DNA: TGCGCCAGCTGCCTAAACGAACAGACATATGACACTGAAGCTTTCTTT.

The chain employs TRBV5-6 and TRBJ2-1; no definite D call. The V gene lost 4 bases and the J gene lost 0 bases, with 11 bases spanning the gap. CDR1 SGHDT and CDR2 YYEEEE come from the germline V gene. This CDR3 is built from 15 residues. DNA for the CDR3: TGTGCCAGCAGCCTAATGGGCCTCTCCTACAATGAGCAGTTCTTC. This translates into CASSLMGLSYNEQFF.

This clone has only one observation. The V and J genes are TRBV29-1 and TRBJ2-7; D gene uncertain. The CDR3 extends over 13 amino acids. Germline loops: CDR1 SQVTM, CDR2 ANQGSEA. V was clipped by 4 bases and J by 2 bases, with 12 bases between them. The CDR3 sequence: CSVAGPSAYEQYF. CDR3 DNA sequence: TGCAGCGTTGCCGGTCCTTCAGCCTACGAGCAGTACTTC.

The chain recombines TRBV29-1 with TRBJ2-3; TRBD1 agrees at 8 bases. The V gene end was trimmed by 5 bases and the J gene end by 1 base; junction bases not matched to a gene: 2. Germline V lookup: CDR1 SQVTM, CDR2 ANQGSEA. The CDR3 has 13 residues. CDR3 sequence (DNA): TGCAGCGTTCCAGGGGGCGGCACAGATACGCAGTATTTT. It translates to CSVPGGGTDTQYF.

V and J are TRBV28 and TRBJ2-7; TRBD1 might be the D (6 bases). The CDR3 is made up of 15 amino acids. Trimming took 2 bases from V and 3 from J, leaving 14 bases between them. Germline values: CDR1 MDHEN, CDR2 SYDVKM. This CDR3 reads CASSLPTGTSYEQYF. The CDR3 DNA reads TGTGCCAGCAGTTTACCCACCGGGACAAGCTACGAGCAGTACTTC.

The J gene is TRBJ2-7, the V gene TRBV5-1; 7 nucleotides agree with TRBD2. CDR3 size: 16 residues. Per the germline V gene, CDR1 is SGHRS and CDR2 is YFSETQ. The trim removed 3 bases at V and 9 bases at J, leaving 18 bases unmatched. The CDR3 nucleotides read TGCGCCAGCAGCTCCAGCGTGGCTAGCGGCCTTCAGGGGCAGTACTTC. Translating gives CASSSSVASGLQGQYF.

This chain connects TRBV11-2 to TRBJ2-1, with D hard to call. V shed 2 bases and J shed 4 bases, with 9 bases lying between them. Germline V gene data show CDR1 as SGHAT and CDR2 as FQNNGV. This CDR3 contains 14 residues. The CDR3 DNA sequence: TGTGCCAGCAGCTTAACCCCCTCTTACAATGAGCAGTTCTTC. Protein product: CASSLTPSYNEQFF.

The chain uses TRBV12-3 or TRBV12-4 and TRBJ2-2; D gene unclear. The germline V and J ends were trimmed by 4 bases and 7 bases, with 4 bases remaining between them. The CDR3 has 11 residues. The CDR3 coding sequence is TGTGCCAGCAGTTATTACGGGGAGCTGTTTTTT. Protein sequence: CASSYYGELFF.

Regarding this clone: A junction end diverges from the germline sequence, so it may reflect a read error. The chain joins TRBV5-1 to TRBJ1-1; TRBD1 matches 8 bases. CDR3 size: 16 residues. Germline lookup yields CDR1 SGHRS and CDR2 YFSETQ. CDR3 protein: CACSSGQGFPSTEAFF. CDR3 sequence (DNA): TGCGCCTGCAGTTCCGGACAGGGCTTCCCTAGCACTGAAGCTTTCTTT.

The gene calls are TRBV18 and TRBJ2-3; D unresolved. Germline CDR1 is KGHSH and CDR2 is LQKENI. The CDR3 is 16 amino acids. Trimming pared 1 base from V and 2 bases from J, leaving 13 bases between. CDR3 sequence reads: CASSPQQLADTDTQYF. The CDR3 DNA sequence: TGTGCCAGCTCACCACAACAGCTGGCGGACACAGATACGCAGTATTTT.

V usage is TRBV11-1 and J usage is TRBJ2-2; the D gene could be TRBD1 or TRBD2 (5 bases each). Trimming shortened V by 6 bases and J by 3 bases, and 14 bases separated the two germline ends. The CDR3 extends over 15 amino acids. Looked up from germline, CDR1 is SGHAT and CDR2 is FQDESV (reference sequence). DNA of the CDR3: TGTGCCAGCAGTCCCCTGGGGGAATACACCGGGGAGCTGTTTTTT. Translating gives CASSPLGEYTGELFF.

This chain uses TRBV10-3 with TRBJ2-5; no clear D gene. Trimming left V 6 bases short and J 1 base short, with 12 bases between. Germline assignment: CDR1 ENHRY and CDR2 SYGVKD. This CDR3 has 14 residues. The chain's CDR3 is CAIRRENSQETQYF. The CDR3, as DNA: TGTGCCATCAGAAGAGAAAACAGCCAAGAGACCCAGTACTTC.

The chain is built from TRBV6-2 or TRBV6-3 and TRBJ2-3; TRBD1 matches 7 bases. Trimming cost V 5 bases and J 1 base; bases outside gene matches: 9. The CDR3 has 16 residues. The germline V gene has CDR1 MNHEY and CDR2 SVGEGT. CDR3 in DNA: TGTGCCAGCAGTACCCGACAGGGAATAGGCACAGATACGCAGTATTTT. Protein: CASSTRQGIGTDTQYF.

The chain carries TRBV7-8 and TRBJ1-5; TRBD1 agrees at 8 bases. Germline V gives CDR1 SGHVS, CDR2 FQNEAQ. V dropped 5 bases and J dropped 8; count of bases not matched to a gene: 8. This CDR3 is built from 14 residues. CDR3 nucleotides: TGTGCCAGCAGCAAAGACAGGGGTTCTGAGCCCCAGCATTTT. The encoded protein is CASSKDRGSEPQHF.

The chain links TRBV28 to TRBJ2-2; D ambiguous. CDR3 length equals 13 residues. In germline, CDR1 is MDHEN, CDR2 SYDVKM. V lost 3 bases, J lost 4 bases, and 6 bases lay in between. Here the CDR3 DNA reads TGTGCCAGCAGTTTCTACAGCACCGGGGAGCTGTTTTTT. Translating gives CASSFYSTGELFF.

The V gene is TRBV19, the J gene TRBJ2-5; D is undetermined. The CDR3 runs 14 residues. Per germline, CDR1 LNHDA and CDR2 SQIVND (reference sequence). V lost 3 bases to trimming and J lost 4 bases, with 12 bases between them. The CDR3 bases are TGTGCCAGTAGTATCGGTTTAGGGATAGAGACCCAGTACTTC. This codes for CASSIGLGIETQYF.

The chain links TRBV28 to TRBJ2-7; either TRBD1 or TRBD2 may supply D (6 bases each). CDR3 size: 18 residues. Per the germline V gene, CDR1 is MDHEN and CDR2 is SYDVKM. Trimming took off 1 base at V and 3 bases at J, with 22 bases between the two ends. In DNA form, the CDR3 reads TGTGCCAGCAGTTTATTGGGCCAGGGGATTCGGACTAACTACGAGCAGTACTTC. This sequence encodes CASSLLGQGIRTNYEQYF.